Here is one TCR beta chain with its context. This clonotype has at least ten counts. Its antigen remains unidentified. This could be a read error, since a much larger clone is one nucleotide away. Any patient with an uncontrolled infection, another autoimmune disease, pregnancy or lactation was excluded. Diagnoses were established on the basis of clinical symptoms, serum thyroxine and TRAb, thyroid ultrasound, and orbital computed tomography. Trizol reagent was used to extract total RNA, and RNA quality was then checked on an Agilent 2100 Bioanalyzer. This entry is derived from a study of T cells in Graves' hyperthyroidism and ophthalmopathy (dated by TCRdb to the late 2010s). About the investigation overall: TCR V-J signatures able to tell the groups apart were searched for in a discovery cohort of 95 to 100 patients, of whom more than 40 had Graves' ophthalmopathy and about 60 had stable Graves' hyperthyroidism. The paper reports TCR Vbeta CDR3 sequencing of approximately 130 peripheral blood samples: some 41 ophthalmopathy, about 75 hyperthyroidism and approximately 17 progressor patients. After sampling, hyperthyroidism patients received methimazole starting at 30 mg daily, and ophthalmopathy patients received high-dose intravenous methylprednisolone. Prospective prediction of ophthalmopathy was tested in an independent validation cohort consisting of fewer than 20 hyperthyroidism patients and around 17 patients who later progressed to ophthalmopathy. The approximately 98 discovery patients were randomly divided into training and test sets at a 7:3 ratio. In over five Graves' hyperthyroidism patients, the study also compared T-cell repertoires from thyroid tissue with T-cell repertoires from blood. Study-level results and caveats: In validation, the model predicted progression to ophthalmopathy a median of about 6.5 months before onset, with about 70% sensitivity and almost 75% specificity. No statistical method was used to fix the sample size in advance, and group allocation was not hidden from the investigators. In cross-validation, a model built on a 13 V-J signature told ophthalmopathy apart from stable hyperthyroidism with less than 90% sensitivity and about 81% specificity, and in testing the same model reached 80%/75%. Most expanded thyroid clonotypes (frequency above 0.001) were also found in blood, which suggests that blood repertoires may mirror thyroid immune responses.

Between the V and J ends, shortened by 4 bases and 0 bases respectively, the junction contains 6 bases. The cysteine opens and the phenylalanine closes a CDR3 of 13 amino acids. The entry retains the CDR3 DNA only, 39 bases that are in frame from base 1. The TCR beta CDR3 regions were amplified from RNA transcripts. The first round of RT-PCR for the TCR CDR3 was performed with the HTBI primer set and the Qiagen OneStep RT-PCR kit. The libraries were constructed in a second round of multiplex PCR and then size-selected and purified. The libraries were sequenced on an Illumina HiSeq2000 using paired-end 100 bp reads. Regarding the original processing steps: Raw data were processed with SOAPnuke, discarding reads with adapters, uncalled bases, mean Phred below 15, or no exact constant-primer or identifier match. COPE v1.2.5 was used to merge high-quality paired reads, and clonotypes were defined as unique nucleotide sequences. MiTCR v1.1 was used to align clonotypes to the IMGT TRBV, TRBD and TRBJ reference segments. Only V-J combinations with frequency above 0.0001, covering about 99% of repertoires, were analysed. A TCS score was defined as the ratio between F50 (clonal expansion) and ExV (chaos), using BLOSUM62-based TCRdist between CDR3 peptides within each V-J. Welch's t-statistics and random forest reduced approximately 520 V-J features to about 12, which were used in a naive Bayes classifier (R e1071). Thyroid-blood repertoire similarity was quantified with the Morisita-Horn index. TCRdb trimmed public reads at Q25 via fastp, called clones via MiXCR and kept in-frame beta chains. Entries that share a CDR3 protein sequence are merged under the most common genes and DNA. The V and J calls here are based on TCRdb, not the publication. The sample table holds 500,000 to 600,000 distinct CDR3 sequences, of which 46% were seen once. Roughly 45% of the sample is in the top ten clones.

Sequencing input: peripheral blood or thyroid tissue (not recorded which). The sequence was collected from an adult woman with Graves' disease, either hyperthyroidism or ophthalmopathy (not recorded which). This sequence uses TRBV12-3 or TRBV12-4 and TRBJ1-1, with the D gene not confidently named. The nucleotide sequence is TGTGCCAGCAGTTACGAGTTGAACACTGAAGCTTTCTTT. Its product reads: CASSYELNTEAFF.